This TCR beta chain was observed in a study of T cell changes during pregnancy in multiple sclerosis. Data came from immunoSEQ multiplex PCR; TCRdb stores just in-frame clones and leaves some out. The top ten hold around 0.45% of the sample, which has approximately 34,000 clones, about 93% seen once. Specimen: CD4+ T cells from peripheral blood mononuclear cells, collected in the second trimester of pregnancy. The receptor was derived from a female donor with multiple sclerosis, enrolled in a pregnancy study.

The CDR3 DNA reads as TGCGCCAGCAGCTCACTAGCGGGAAAACACAATGAGCAGTTCTTC. It is translated as CASSSLAGKHNEQFF. The chain recombines TRBV5-1 with TRBJ2-1, with 10 positions matching TRBD2. V was clipped by 3 bases and J by 5 bases; unmatched bases: 5. Germline CDR1 SGHRS, CDR2 YFSETQ. There are 15 residues in the CDR3. Supplemented by reference TRBV5-1 and TRBJ2-1, the full variable domain reads KAGVTQTPRYLIKTRGQQVTLSCSPISGHRSVSWYQQTPGQGLQFLFEYFSETQRNKGNFPGRFSGRQFSNSRSEMNVSTLELGDSALYLCASSSLAGKHNEQFFGPGTRLTVL.